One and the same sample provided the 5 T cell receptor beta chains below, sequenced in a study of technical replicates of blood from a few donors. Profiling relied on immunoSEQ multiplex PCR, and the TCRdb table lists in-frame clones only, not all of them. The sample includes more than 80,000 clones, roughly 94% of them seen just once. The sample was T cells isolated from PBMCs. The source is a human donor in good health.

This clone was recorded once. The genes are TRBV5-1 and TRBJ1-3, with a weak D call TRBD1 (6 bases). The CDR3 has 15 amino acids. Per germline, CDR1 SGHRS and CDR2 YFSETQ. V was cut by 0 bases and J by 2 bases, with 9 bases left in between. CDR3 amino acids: CASSLAPGAGNTIYF. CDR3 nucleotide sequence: TGCGCCAGCAGCTTGGCCCCAGGGGCTGGAAACACCATATATTTT.

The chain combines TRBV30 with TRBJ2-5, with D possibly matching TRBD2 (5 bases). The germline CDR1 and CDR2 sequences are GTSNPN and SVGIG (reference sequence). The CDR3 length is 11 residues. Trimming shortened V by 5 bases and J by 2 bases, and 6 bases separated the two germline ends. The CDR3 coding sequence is TGTGCCTGGGGACTTCAAGAGACCCAGTACTTC. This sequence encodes CAWGLQETQYF.

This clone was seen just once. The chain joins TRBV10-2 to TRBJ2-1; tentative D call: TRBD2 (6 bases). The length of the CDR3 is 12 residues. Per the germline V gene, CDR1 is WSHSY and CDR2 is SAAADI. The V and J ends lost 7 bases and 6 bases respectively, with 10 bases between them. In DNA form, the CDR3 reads TGCGCCAGCAAGGGCGGGACCAATGAGCAGTTCTTC. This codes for CASKGGTNEQFF.

The chain's CDR3 is CASTSGQGITEAFF. The CDR3 DNA reads TGTGCCAGCACGTCGGGACAGGGTATTACTGAAGCTTTCTTT. V usage is TRBV11-3 and J usage is TRBJ1-1; the match to TRBD1 covers 9 bases. Germline V gene data show CDR1 as SGHNT and CDR2 as YENEEA. CDR3 length: 14 amino acids. The trim removed 7 bases at V and 5 bases at J, leaving 8 bases unmatched.

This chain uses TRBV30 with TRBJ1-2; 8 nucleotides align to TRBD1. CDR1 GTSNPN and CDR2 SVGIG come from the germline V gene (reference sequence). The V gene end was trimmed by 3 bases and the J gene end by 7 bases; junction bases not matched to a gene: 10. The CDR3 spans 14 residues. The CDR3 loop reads CAWRLAGGARGYTF. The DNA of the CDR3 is TGTGCCTGGAGACTTGCAGGGGGCGCCCGTGGCTACACCTTC.